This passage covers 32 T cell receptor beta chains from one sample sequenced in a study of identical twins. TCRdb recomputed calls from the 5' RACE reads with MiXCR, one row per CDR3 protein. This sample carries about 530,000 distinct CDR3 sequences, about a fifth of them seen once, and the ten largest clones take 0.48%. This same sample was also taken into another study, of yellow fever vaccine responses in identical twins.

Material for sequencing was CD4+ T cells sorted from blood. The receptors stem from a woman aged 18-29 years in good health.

CDR3 DNA sequence: TGTGCCAGCAGTTCCCCCGGGACAGGGAACCACGAGCAGTACTTC. Amino acid sequence: CASSSPGTGNHEQYF. The J gene is TRBJ2-7, the V gene TRBV28; 9 positions match TRBD1. J lost 5 bases, V lost 4 bases, and 9 bases had no gene match. CDR1 is MDHEN and CDR2 is SYDVKM in the germline V gene. CDR3 size: 15 residues. Based on the CDR3 plus reference TRBV28 and TRBJ2-7, the full variable domain is DVKVTQSSRYLVKRTGEKVFLECVQDMDHENMFWYRQDPGLGLRLIYFSYDVKMKEKGDIPEGYSVSREKKERFSLILESASTNQTSMYLCASSSPGTGNHEQYFGPGTRLTVT.

CDR3 nucleotides: TGTGCCAGCAGATATAGTCGGGAGACCCAGTACTTC. This translates into CASRYSRETQYF. The genes are TRBV28 and TRBJ2-5; D is unresolved. The V and J ends lost 6 bases and 5 bases respectively, with 10 bases between them. The V gene's germline CDR1 is MDHEN and CDR2 SYDVKM. The CDR3 sequence is 12 residues long.

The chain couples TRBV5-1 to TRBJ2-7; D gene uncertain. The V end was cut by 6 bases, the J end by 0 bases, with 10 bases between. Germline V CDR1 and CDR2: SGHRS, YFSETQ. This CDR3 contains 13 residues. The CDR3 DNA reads TGCGCCAGCACCAAGGAGAACTCCTACGAGCAGTACTTC. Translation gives CASTKENSYEQYF.

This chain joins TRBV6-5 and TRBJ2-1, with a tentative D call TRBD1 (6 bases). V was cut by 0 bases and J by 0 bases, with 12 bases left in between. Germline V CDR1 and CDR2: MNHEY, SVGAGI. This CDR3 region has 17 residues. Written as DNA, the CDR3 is TGTGCCAGCAGTTACTCCCGACAGGCTAGCTCCTACAATGAGCAGTTCTTC. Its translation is CASSYSRQASSYNEQFF.

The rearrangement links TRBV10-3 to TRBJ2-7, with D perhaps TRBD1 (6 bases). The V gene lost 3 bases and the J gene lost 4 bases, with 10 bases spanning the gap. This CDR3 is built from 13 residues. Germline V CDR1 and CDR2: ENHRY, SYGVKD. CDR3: CAISDRQGYEQYV. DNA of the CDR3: TGTGCCATCAGTGACCGCCAGGGGTACGAGCAGTACGTC.

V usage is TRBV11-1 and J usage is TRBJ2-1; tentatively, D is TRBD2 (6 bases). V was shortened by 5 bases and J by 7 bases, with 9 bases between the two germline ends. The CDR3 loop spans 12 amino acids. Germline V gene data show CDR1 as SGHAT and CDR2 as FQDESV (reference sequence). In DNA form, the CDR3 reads TGTGCCAGCAGCGCTAGCGAAAATGAGCAGTTCTTC. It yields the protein CASSASENEQFF.

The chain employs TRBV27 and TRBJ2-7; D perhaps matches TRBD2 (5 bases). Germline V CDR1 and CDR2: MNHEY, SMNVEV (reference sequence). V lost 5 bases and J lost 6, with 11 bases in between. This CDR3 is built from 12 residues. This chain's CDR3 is CASSPYGLEQYF. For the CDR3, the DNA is TGTGCCAGCAGTCCTTACGGACTCGAGCAGTACTTC.

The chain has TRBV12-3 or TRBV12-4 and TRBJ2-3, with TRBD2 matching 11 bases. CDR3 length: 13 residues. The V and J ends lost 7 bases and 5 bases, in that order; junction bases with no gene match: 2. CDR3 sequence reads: CASKTSGVDTQYF. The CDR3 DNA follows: TGTGCCAGCAAGACTAGCGGGGTAGATACGCAGTATTTT.

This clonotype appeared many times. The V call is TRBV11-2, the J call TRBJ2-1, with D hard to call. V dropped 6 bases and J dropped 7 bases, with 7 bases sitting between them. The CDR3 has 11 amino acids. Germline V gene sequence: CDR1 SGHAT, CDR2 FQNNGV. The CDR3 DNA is TGTGCCAGCAGTTCGACAAATGAGCAGTTCTTC. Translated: CASSSTNEQFF.

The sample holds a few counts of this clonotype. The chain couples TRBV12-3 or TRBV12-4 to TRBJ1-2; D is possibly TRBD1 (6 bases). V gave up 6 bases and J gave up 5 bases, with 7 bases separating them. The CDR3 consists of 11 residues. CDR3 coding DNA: TGTGCCAGCAGAGGGGGGTATGGCTACACCTTC. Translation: CASRGGYGYTF.

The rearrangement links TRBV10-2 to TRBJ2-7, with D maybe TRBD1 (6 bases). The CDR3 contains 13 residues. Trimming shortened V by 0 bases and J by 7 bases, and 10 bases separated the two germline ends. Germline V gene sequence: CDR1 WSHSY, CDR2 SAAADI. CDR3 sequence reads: CASSESRGGEQYV. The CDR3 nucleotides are TGCGCCAGCAGTGAGTCCAGGGGCGGGGAGCAGTACGTC.

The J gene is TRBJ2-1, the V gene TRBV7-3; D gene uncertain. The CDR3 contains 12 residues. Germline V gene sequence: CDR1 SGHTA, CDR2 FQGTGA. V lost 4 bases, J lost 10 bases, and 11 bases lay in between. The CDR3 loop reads CASSSTLGEQFF. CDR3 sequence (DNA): TGTGCCAGCAGCTCAACCTTGGGCGAGCAGTTCTTC.

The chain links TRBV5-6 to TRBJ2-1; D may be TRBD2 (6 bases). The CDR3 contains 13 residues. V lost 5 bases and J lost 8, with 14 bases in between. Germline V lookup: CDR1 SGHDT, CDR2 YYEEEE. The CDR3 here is CASRSTSNYEQFF. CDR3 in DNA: TGTGCCAGCAGATCGACTAGTAACTATGAGCAGTTCTTC.

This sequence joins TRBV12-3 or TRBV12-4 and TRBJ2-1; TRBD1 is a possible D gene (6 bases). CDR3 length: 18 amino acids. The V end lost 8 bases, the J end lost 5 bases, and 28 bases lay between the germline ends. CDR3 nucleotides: TGTGCCAGCTGCCCTACCTTGGGTTTGGGGGCGTATGACAATGAGCAGTTCTTC. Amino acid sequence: CASCPTLGLGAYDNEQFF.

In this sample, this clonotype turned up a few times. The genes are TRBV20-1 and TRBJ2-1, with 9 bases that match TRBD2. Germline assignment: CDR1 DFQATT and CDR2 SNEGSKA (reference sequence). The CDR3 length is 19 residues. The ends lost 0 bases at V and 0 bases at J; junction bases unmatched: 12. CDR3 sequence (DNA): TGCAGTGCTAGAGATTTGGCTAGCGGGACCCCTAGCTCCTACAATGAGCAGTTCTTC. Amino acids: CSARDLASGTPSSYNEQFF.

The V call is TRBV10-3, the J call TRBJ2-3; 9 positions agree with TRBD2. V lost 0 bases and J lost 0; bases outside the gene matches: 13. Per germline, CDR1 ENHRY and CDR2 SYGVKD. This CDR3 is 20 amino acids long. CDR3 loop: CAISESKSGGMRSSTDTQYF. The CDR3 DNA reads TGTGCCATCAGTGAGTCGAAGAGCGGGGGGATGCGCTCTAGCACAGATACGCAGTATTTT.

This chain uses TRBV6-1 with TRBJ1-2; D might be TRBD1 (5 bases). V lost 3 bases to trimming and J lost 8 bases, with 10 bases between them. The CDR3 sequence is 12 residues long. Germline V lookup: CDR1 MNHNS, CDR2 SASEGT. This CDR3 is CASSDRASGYTF. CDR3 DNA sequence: TGTGCCAGCAGTGACAGGGCGTCGGGCTACACCTTC.

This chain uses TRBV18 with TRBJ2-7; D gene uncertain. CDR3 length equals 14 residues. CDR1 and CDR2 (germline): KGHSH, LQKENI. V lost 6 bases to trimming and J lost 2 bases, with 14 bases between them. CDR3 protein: CASSYGQLAYEQYF. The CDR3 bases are TGTGCCAGCTCCTATGGGCAGCTAGCCTACGAGCAGTACTTC.

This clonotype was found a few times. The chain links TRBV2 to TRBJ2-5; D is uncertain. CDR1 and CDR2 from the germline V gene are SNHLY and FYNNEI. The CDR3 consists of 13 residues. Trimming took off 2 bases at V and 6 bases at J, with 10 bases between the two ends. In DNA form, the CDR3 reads TGTGCCAGCAGTGAATTGCCCTCCCAGACCCAGTACTTC. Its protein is CASSELPSQTQYF.

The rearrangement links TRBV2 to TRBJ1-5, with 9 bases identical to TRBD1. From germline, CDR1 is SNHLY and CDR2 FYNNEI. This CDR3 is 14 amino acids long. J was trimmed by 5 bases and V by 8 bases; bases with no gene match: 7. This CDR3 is CASGTGYGHQPQHF. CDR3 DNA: TGTGCCAGCGGGACAGGGTACGGTCATCAGCCCCAGCATTTT.

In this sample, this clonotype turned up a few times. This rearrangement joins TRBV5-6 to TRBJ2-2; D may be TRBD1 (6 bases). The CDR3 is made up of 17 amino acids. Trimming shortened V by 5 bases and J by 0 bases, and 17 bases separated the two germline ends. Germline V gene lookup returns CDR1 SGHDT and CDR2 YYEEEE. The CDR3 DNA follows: TGTGCCAGCAGTCCGTACCGGTCAGGGGCGAACACCGGGGAGCTGTTTTTT. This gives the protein CASSPYRSGANTGELFF.

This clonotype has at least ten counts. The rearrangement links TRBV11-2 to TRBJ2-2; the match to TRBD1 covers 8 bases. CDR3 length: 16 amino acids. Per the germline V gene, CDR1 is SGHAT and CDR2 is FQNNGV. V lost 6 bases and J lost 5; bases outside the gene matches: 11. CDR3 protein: CASRARDRIITGELFF. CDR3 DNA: TGTGCCAGCAGGGCACGGGACAGGATTATTACCGGGGAGCTGTTTTTT.

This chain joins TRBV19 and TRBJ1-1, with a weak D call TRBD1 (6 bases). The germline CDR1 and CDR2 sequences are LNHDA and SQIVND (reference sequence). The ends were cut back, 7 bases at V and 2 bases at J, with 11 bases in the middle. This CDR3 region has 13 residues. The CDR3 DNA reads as TGTGCCAGTATGACAGGCTTTAACACTGAAGCTTTCTTT. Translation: CASMTGFNTEAFF.

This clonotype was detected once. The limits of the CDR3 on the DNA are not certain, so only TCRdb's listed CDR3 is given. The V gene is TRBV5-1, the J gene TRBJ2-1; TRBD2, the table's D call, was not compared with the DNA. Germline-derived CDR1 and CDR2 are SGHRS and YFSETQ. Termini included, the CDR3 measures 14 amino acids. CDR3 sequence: CASSLAGVGGGAFF.

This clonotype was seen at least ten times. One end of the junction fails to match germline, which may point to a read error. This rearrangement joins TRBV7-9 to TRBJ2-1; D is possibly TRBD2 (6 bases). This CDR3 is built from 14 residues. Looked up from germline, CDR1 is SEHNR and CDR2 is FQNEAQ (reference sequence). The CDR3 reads CASSLGGDYNEQFF. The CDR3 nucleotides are TGTGCCAGCAGTTTAGGCGGGGACTACAATGAGCAGTTCTTC.

The CDR3 loop reads CASSYTTADTQYF. CDR3 sequence (DNA): TGTGCCAGCAGCTATACTACTGCAGATACGCAGTATTTT. The V gene is TRBV7-2, the J gene TRBJ2-3; no definite D call. V dropped 4 bases and J dropped 4 bases, with 9 bases sitting between them. The germline V gene has CDR1 SGHTA and CDR2 FQGNSA. This CDR3 region has 13 residues.

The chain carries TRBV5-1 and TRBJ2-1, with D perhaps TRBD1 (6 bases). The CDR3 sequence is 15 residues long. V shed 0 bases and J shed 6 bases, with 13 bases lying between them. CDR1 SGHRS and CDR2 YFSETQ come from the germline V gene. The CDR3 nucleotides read TGCGCCAGCAGCTTGGTCCAGGGGTTGAGCAATGAGCAGTTCTTC. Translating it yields CASSLVQGLSNEQFF.

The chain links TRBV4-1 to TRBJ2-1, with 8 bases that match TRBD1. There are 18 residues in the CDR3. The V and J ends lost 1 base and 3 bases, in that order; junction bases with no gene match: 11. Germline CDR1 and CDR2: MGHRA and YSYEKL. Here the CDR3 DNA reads TGCGCCAGCAGCCAAGGTTCAGGGCAGGGGGCCGTCTACAATGAGCAGTTCTTC. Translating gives CASSQGSGQGAVYNEQFF.

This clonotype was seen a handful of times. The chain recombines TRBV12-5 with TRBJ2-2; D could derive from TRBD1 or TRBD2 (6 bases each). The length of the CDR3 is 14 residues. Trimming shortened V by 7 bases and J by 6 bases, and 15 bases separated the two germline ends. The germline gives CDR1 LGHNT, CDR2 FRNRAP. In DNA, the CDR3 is TGTGCTAGTGTCGTGGGGGGCACCTCCGGGGAGCTGTTTTTT. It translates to CASVVGGTSGELFF.

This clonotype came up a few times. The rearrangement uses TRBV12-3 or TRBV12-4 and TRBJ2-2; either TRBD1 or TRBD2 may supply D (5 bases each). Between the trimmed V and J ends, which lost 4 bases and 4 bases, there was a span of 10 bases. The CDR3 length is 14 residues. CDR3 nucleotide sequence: TGTGCCAGCAGTTATCAGGGACCCACCGGGGAGCTGTTTTTT. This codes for CASSYQGPTGELFF.

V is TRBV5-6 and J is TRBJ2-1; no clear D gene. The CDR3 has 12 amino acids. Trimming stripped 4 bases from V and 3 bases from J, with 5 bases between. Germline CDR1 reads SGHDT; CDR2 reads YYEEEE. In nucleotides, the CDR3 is TGTGCCAGCAGCGACCACTACAATGAGCAGTTCTTC. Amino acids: CASSDHYNEQFF. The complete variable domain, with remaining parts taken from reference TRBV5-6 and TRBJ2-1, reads DAGVTQSPTHLIKTRGQQVTLRCSPKSGHDTVSWYQQALGQGPQFIFQYYEEEERQRGNFPDRFSGHQFPNYSSELNVNALLLGDSALYLCASSDHYNEQFFGPGTRLTVL.

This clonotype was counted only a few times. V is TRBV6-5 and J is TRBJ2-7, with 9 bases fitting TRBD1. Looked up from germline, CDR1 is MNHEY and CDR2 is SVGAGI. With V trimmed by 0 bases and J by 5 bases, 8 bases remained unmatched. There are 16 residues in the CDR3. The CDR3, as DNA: TGTGCCAGCAGTTACTCGGGGACAGGGTATAGGAACGAGCAGTACTTC. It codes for CASSYSGTGYRNEQYF.